The present entry profiles one T cell receptor (beta chain) with its context. The antigen remains unidentified. This sample stems from a study of CD8 T cells in Susac syndrome. The study, taken as a whole, reports: The authors acknowledged that their TCR sequencing and HLA analysis involved a relatively small number of individuals.

Random hexamers served to reverse transcribe about 0.5 to 1 ug RNA. TCR beta CDR3 was amplified by immunoSEQ covering 54 Vbeta and 13 Jbeta. TCRdb called the immunoSEQ multiplex PCR reads again in MiXCR, with one record for every CDR3 protein. This table holds some 180,000 distinct CDR3 sequences, approximately 93% found once. The CDR3 extends over 16 amino acids. Germline V gene lookup returns CDR1 SGHTA and CDR2 FQGNSA. Trimming removed 7 bases from V and 7 bases from J; junction bases left unmatched: 11. The gene calls are TRBV7-2 and TRBJ2-5; 14 bases are a match to TRBD2. Sequencing was done on a sample of CD4+ T cells from PBMCs. The receptor comes from a human donor in good health. The chain's CDR3 is CASKTGLAGALGTQYF. Written as DNA, the CDR3 is TGTGCCAGCAAGACGGGACTAGCGGGGGCCCTCGGGACCCAGTACTTC.